The sequence of this TCR beta chain was determined in a study of blood T cell repertoires in COVID-19. About the study: T cells, B-cell-depleted T cells, or PBMCs provided the cDNA or gDNA that served as material.

Seattle's enrolled individuals joined amid active infection and were then monitored longitudinally. Original analysis: Reference gene primer amplification gave estimated nucleated cell counts. Clones were sequenced by immunoSEQ multiplex PCR, and TCRdb holds only the in-frame ones, with some missing. Clone size and the V and J calls come from that table; the DNA yielded D and trimming. The sample shows some 80,000 clones, roughly 78% of them seen only once. The source of this sequence is a man between 60 and 75 years old with COVID-19, enrolled during active disease. Input material: peripheral blood.

The CDR3 protein is CASRDRDQPQHF. CDR3 coding DNA: TGTGCCAGCCGGGACAGGGATCAGCCCCAGCATTTT. This chain connects TRBV19 to TRBJ1-5; TRBD1 agrees at 9 bases. CDR1 and CDR2 (germline): LNHDA, SQIVND (reference sequence). This CDR3 comprises 12 residues. The ends lost 9 bases at V and 5 bases at J; junction bases unmatched: 2. Full variable domain (missing parts from reference TRBV19 and TRBJ1-5): DGGITQSPKYLFRKEGQNVTLSCEQNLNHDAMYWYRQDPGQGLRLIYYSQIVNDFQKGDIAEGYSVSREKKESFPLTVTSAQKNPTAFYLCASRDRDQPQHFGDGTRLSIL.